One and the same sample provided the 29 T cell receptor beta chains below, sequenced in a study of metastatic and nonmetastatic thyroid tumors. TCRdb reprocessed the PCR reads using MiXCR. The data show 15,000 or so clones, 15% to 19% seen once. There were no patients who had received any treatment before thyroid surgery. The sequenced sample was blood. All receptors come from a female donor with papillary thyroid cancer or a benign thyroid nodule (not recorded which). Some clones in this sample may be carry-over from other donors' samples.

This sequence joins TRBV6-1 and TRBJ2-7; a weak D match, TRBD2 (5 bases). Germline-derived CDR1 and CDR2 are MNHNS and SASEGT. The length of the CDR3 is 15 residues. V lost 6 bases and J 2 bases, leaving 17 bases between the germline ends. The chain's CDR3 is CASRVPLAHAYEQYF. CDR3 DNA: TGTGCCAGCAGAGTTCCGTTAGCGCATGCCTACGAGCAGTACTTC.

This clone appeared a few times. A much larger clone differs by one base, so this may be a read error. The V and J genes are TRBV4-1 and TRBJ1-4, with TRBD1 as a possible D gene (6 bases). Deletions cut 5 bases from V and 6 bases from J, with 16 bases between. The germline V gene has CDR1 MGHRA and CDR2 YSYEKL. The CDR3 is 15 residues long. The CDR3 region has the DNA TGCGCCAGCAGCGGCTGGACAAGGGGGGATGAAAAACTGTTTTTT. Its protein product is CASSGWTRGDEKLFF.

This clone is medium-sized (0.01 to 0.1%) by share. This chain connects TRBV6-5 to TRBJ2-1; D is ambiguous. Germline loops: CDR1 MNHEY, CDR2 SVGAGI. CDR3 length: 13 amino acids. Trimming cost V 2 bases and J 7 bases, with 9 bases left between them. As DNA, the CDR3 is TGTGCCAGCAGTTACCACATGAATAATGAGCAGTTCTTC. Protein product: CASSYHMNNEQFF.

This clone was counted many times. The V gene is TRBV11-1, the J gene TRBJ2-1, with 11 bases fitting TRBD2. V dropped 6 bases and J dropped 3; count of bases not matched to a gene: 4. The germline V gene has CDR1 SGHAT and CDR2 FQDESV (reference sequence). The CDR3 length is 15 residues. The CDR3, as DNA: TGTGCCAGCAGTACAGGACTAGCGGGCTACAATGAGCAGTTCTTC. Translation: CASSTGLAGYNEQFF.

The V gene is TRBV5-1, the J gene TRBJ2-7, with a possible D match to TRBD1 (6 bases). The CDR3 runs 17 residues. Trimming took 0 bases from V and 6 from J, leaving 22 bases between them. Germline V CDR1 and CDR2: SGHRS, YFSETQ. As DNA, the CDR3 is TGCGCCAGCAGCTTGGCCCTCTTGCACAGGGTTCGGGGCGAGCAGTACTTC. Translation: CASSLALLHRVRGEQYF.

In this sample, this clone turned up many times. The rearrangement links TRBV7-9 to TRBJ2-3; no reliable D call. Trimming shortened V by 5 bases and J by 5 bases, and 14 bases separated the two germline ends. Germline V gene lookup returns CDR1 SEHNR and CDR2 FQNEAQ (reference sequence). This CDR3 is 14 amino acids long. CDR3 amino acids: CASSSSMRQDTQYF. Here the CDR3 DNA reads TGTGCCAGCAGCAGCTCGATGCGTCAAGATACGCAGTATTTT.

In its sample, this clone was seen many times. V is TRBV4-1 and J is TRBJ1-1, with D maybe TRBD1 (6 bases). Looked up from germline, CDR1 is MGHRA and CDR2 is YSYEKL. The V end lost 1 base, the J end lost 5 bases, and 11 bases lay between the germline ends. CDR3 length equals 14 residues. The CDR3 sequence is CASSQGWGQTEAFF. CDR3 DNA sequence: TGCGCCAGCAGCCAAGGTTGGGGACAAACTGAAGCTTTCTTT.

This clone was observed a single time. The chain is built from TRBV5-1 and TRBJ1-2; D perhaps matches TRBD1 (5 bases). Trimming stripped 0 bases from V and 4 bases from J, with 19 bases between. Germline CDR1 and CDR2: SGHRS and YFSETQ. CDR3 size: 17 residues. Written as DNA, the CDR3 is TGCGCCAGCAGCTTGGGTTCCCGGGACTCAAGAGTCTATGGCTACACCTTC. Amino acids: CASSLGSRDSRVYGYTF.

This chain joins TRBV20-1 and TRBJ2-3, with a possible D match to TRBD2 (6 bases). CDR1 and CDR2 (germline): DFQATT, SNEGSKA (reference sequence). The CDR3 spans 16 residues. V lost 6 bases and J 3 bases, leaving 22 bases between the germline ends. The CDR3: CSAVFGSGWETDTQYF. CDR3 in DNA: TGCAGTGCCGTCTTTGGGAGCGGGTGGGAGACAGATACGCAGTATTTT.

This clone was counted at least ten times. Other nucleotide sequences in the sample specify the same CDR3. The chain uses TRBV11-1 and TRBJ2-2; 7 nucleotides line up with TRBD2. V shed 10 bases, J shed 0 bases, and the junction held 17 bases outside the gene matches. Germline CDR1 SGHAT, CDR2 FQDESV (reference sequence). There are 18 residues in the CDR3. In DNA form, the CDR3 reads TGTGCCACCCGAACGGGAAGAGCGGGACGCACGAACACCGGGGAGCTGTTTTTT. Encoded protein: CATRTGRAGRTNTGELFF.

The sample holds many counts of this clone. The chain has TRBV11-2 and TRBJ2-7; no definite D call. The CDR3 runs 14 residues. V lost 2 bases and J lost 0, with 8 bases in between. Germline values: CDR1 SGHAT, CDR2 FQNNGV. The CDR3 DNA follows: TGTGCCAGCAGCTTACGGTGGGGCTCCTACGAGCAGTACTTC. Translation gives CASSLRWGSYEQYF.

This clone has a handful of counts. This sequence may be a read error, since a much larger clone differs from it by one base. The chain joins TRBV20-1 to TRBJ1-2; TRBD1 aligns across 7 bases. This CDR3 has 14 amino acids. Per germline, CDR1 DFQATT and CDR2 SNEGSKA (reference sequence). The CDR3 sequence is CRARSGDREDGYTF. CDR3 coding DNA: TGCAGGGCCCGGTCGGGAGACAGGGAGGATGGCTACACCTTC.

This clone has a count of ten or more. The chain is built from TRBV7-6 and TRBJ1-6; D call uncertain. There are 16 residues in the CDR3. V shed 7 bases and J shed 7 bases, with 20 bases lying between them. Germline-derived CDR1 and CDR2 are SGHVS and FNYEAQ. CDR3 bases: TGTGCCAGCACTGGGTGGGGATCTGAACGCAATTCACCCCTCCACTTT. Translated: CASTGWGSERNSPLHF.

This clone occurred many times. This chain connects TRBV7-6 to TRBJ2-5, with D tentatively TRBD1 (6 bases). Germline V gene lookup returns CDR1 SGHVS and CDR2 FNYEAQ. The germline V and J ends were trimmed by 2 bases and 4 bases, with 11 bases remaining between them. The CDR3 extends over 14 amino acids. CDR3 DNA: TGTGCCAGCAGCTTAAATACAGGGCGAGAGACCCAGTACTTC. The encoded protein is CASSLNTGRETQYF. The full variable domain, with the rest looked up from reference TRBV7-6 and TRBJ2-5, is GAGVSQSPRYKVTKRGQDVALRCDPISGHVSLYWYRQALGQGPEFLTYFNYEAQQDKSGLPNDRFSAERPEGSISTLTIQRTEQRDSAMYRCASSLNTGRETQYFGPGTRLLVL.

This clone was counted many times. The chain has TRBV19 and TRBJ2-1; D is undetermined. Trimming took 3 bases from V and 0 from J, leaving 9 bases between them. CDR1 is LNHDA, CDR2 SQIVND, per germline (reference sequence). The CDR3 is made up of 15 amino acids. For the CDR3, the DNA is TGTGCCAGTAGTATCAGGACCGGCTCCTACAATGAGCAGTTCTTC. It is translated as CASSIRTGSYNEQFF.

This clone appeared many times. V and J are TRBV30 and TRBJ1-5; D not certain. Germline loops: CDR1 GTSNPN, CDR2 SVGIG (reference sequence). This CDR3 spans 12 amino acids. V was shortened by 5 bases and J by 1 base, with 6 bases between the two germline ends. The CDR3 sequence is CAWRQSNQPQHF. CDR3 DNA: TGTGCCTGGCGCCAGAGCAATCAGCCCCAGCATTTT.

This clone was observed a few times. The chain employs TRBV9 and TRBJ2-7, with TRBD1 identical over 9 bases. This CDR3 region has 16 residues. V lost 0 bases and J lost 1; bases outside the gene matches: 5. Germline lookup yields CDR1 SGDLS and CDR2 YYNGEE. The CDR3 protein is CASSVGGGQGSYEQYF. The CDR3 DNA reads as TGTGCCAGCAGCGTAGGGGGGGGACAGGGATCCTACGAGCAGTACTTC.

The CDR3 DNA follows: TGTGCCAGCAGTTTATCTCGGGACTCGTCTTCCGGCTACACCTTC. Translated: CASSLSRDSSSGYTF. The chain joins TRBV27 to TRBJ1-2; D perhaps matches TRBD1 (5 bases). Trimming shortened V by 0 bases and J by 8 bases, and 16 bases separated the two germline ends. This CDR3 region has 15 residues. CDR1 MNHEY and CDR2 SMNVEV come from the germline V gene (reference sequence).

This clone was seen many times. V is TRBV25-1 and J is TRBJ2-7; 9 bases align to TRBD2. In germline, CDR1 is MGHDK, CDR2 SYGVNS. Unmatched junction bases numbered 7, after V lost 4 bases and J lost 9 bases. There are 13 residues in the CDR3. CDR3 sequence: CASSVASGVGQYF. The CDR3 DNA reads as TGTGCCAGCAGTGTAGCTAGCGGGGTGGGGCAGTACTTC.

This clone ranks as medium-sized (0.01 to 0.1%). V gene TRBV6-2 or TRBV6-3 combines with J gene TRBJ1-2; D perhaps matches TRBD1 (6 bases). The CDR3 is made up of 15 amino acids. CDR1 is MNHEY, CDR2 SVGEGT, per germline. The V and J ends lost 0 bases and 6 bases respectively, with 14 bases between them. The CDR3 nucleotides are TGTGCCAGCAGTTACTCATGGGGGGCCGGAGATGGCTACACCTTC. Encoded protein: CASSYSWGAGDGYTF.

This clone was counted ten times or more. This sequence joins TRBV11-1 and TRBJ2-2, with 9 bases lining up with TRBD2. There are 16 residues in the CDR3. The V segment lost 5 bases and the J segment 6 bases; nucleotides outside the gene matches: 10. Germline assignment: CDR1 SGHAT and CDR2 FQDESV (reference sequence). The CDR3: CASSPPEREVSGELFF. The CDR3 DNA sequence: TGTGCCAGCAGCCCCCCGGAGCGGGAGGTTTCCGGGGAGCTGTTTTTT.

In this sample, this clone turned up many times. This clone may be a read error of a much larger clone one base away. The V call is TRBV12-3 or TRBV12-4, the J call TRBJ2-7; 7 nucleotides line up with TRBD1. Unmatched junction bases numbered 11, after V lost 3 bases and J lost 3 bases. The CDR3 is 16 residues long. CDR3 protein: CASSFFVGAGGYEQYF. The CDR3, as DNA: TGTGCCAGCAGTTTTTTTGTTGGGGCAGGGGGCTACGAGCAGTACTTC.

This clone was detected only a few times. Compared with germline, one end of the junction differs, possibly owing to a read error. This chain joins TRBV12-3 or TRBV12-4 and TRBJ2-7; TRBD1 might be the D (5 bases). This CDR3 contains 11 residues. CDR3: CASSLRGEHYF. CDR3 DNA sequence: TGTGCCAGCAGTTTAAGGGGTGAGCATTACTTC.

This clone came up many times. V and J are TRBV30 and TRBJ1-1; D ambiguous. Trimming left V 4 bases short and J 9 bases short, with 12 bases between. Germline assignment: CDR1 GTSNPN and CDR2 SVGIG (reference sequence). CDR3 length: 11 amino acids. The CDR3 reads CAWNRELQAFF. The CDR3 nucleotides read TGTGCCTGGAATAGGGAGTTACAAGCTTTCTTT.

This clone has at least ten counts. The chain is built from TRBV9 and TRBJ2-1; 11 bases are shared with TRBD1. V was pared by 5 bases and J by 7 bases, with 8 bases of the junction left unmatched. The CDR3 extends over 15 amino acids. Germline-derived CDR1 and CDR2 are SGDLS and YYNGEE. CDR3 sequence (DNA): TGTGCCAGCAGTGATGGACAGGGGGCTTATAATGAGCAGTTCTTC. Protein: CASSDGQGAYNEQFF.

As regards this clone: One base away lies a much larger clone, so this may be a sequencing read error. J is TRBJ2-3 and V is TRBV3-1; D not resolved. Between the trimmed V and J ends, which lost 0 bases and 4 bases, there was a span of 14 bases. The CDR3 sequence is 16 residues long. Germline loops: CDR1 LGHDT, CDR2 YNNKEL (reference sequence). The CDR3 DNA follows: TGTGCCAGCAGCCAAGATGGTGCCAGCTTAGCAGATACGCAGTATTTT. Translated, it gives CASSQDGASLADTQYF.

This clone has at least ten counts. CDR3 nucleotides: TGCAGTGCTAAACGGGACAGGGGGTGGACCCAGTACTTC. Encoded protein: CSAKRDRGWTQYF. The gene calls are TRBV20-1 and TRBJ2-5; 11 bases are shared with TRBD1. This CDR3 contains 13 residues. Germline values: CDR1 DFQATT, CDR2 SNEGSKA (reference sequence). V shed 4 bases, J shed 7 bases, and the junction held 5 bases outside the gene matches.

This clone was detected ten times or more. The chain links TRBV7-8 to TRBJ2-1, with 15 bases lining up with TRBD2. This CDR3 contains 18 residues. Losses at the gene ends were 5 bases for V and 0 bases for J; bases not matched to a gene: 5. The germline CDR1 and CDR2 sequences are SGHVS and FQNEAQ. The CDR3 DNA follows: TGTGCCAGCAGCCAAGGACTAGCGGGGGGGAGCTCCTACAATGAGCAGTTCTTC. Its translation is CASSQGLAGGSSYNEQFF.

Sample share makes this clone medium-sized. The J gene is TRBJ1-6, the V gene TRBV27; D not certain. Germline V lookup: CDR1 MNHEY, CDR2 SMNVEV (reference sequence). The CDR3 contains 14 residues. V was shortened by 6 bases and J by 7 bases, with 13 bases between the two germline ends. The CDR3 protein is CASRSLESNSPLHF. CDR3 bases: TGTGCCAGCAGATCCCTTGAAAGCAATTCACCCCTCCACTTT.